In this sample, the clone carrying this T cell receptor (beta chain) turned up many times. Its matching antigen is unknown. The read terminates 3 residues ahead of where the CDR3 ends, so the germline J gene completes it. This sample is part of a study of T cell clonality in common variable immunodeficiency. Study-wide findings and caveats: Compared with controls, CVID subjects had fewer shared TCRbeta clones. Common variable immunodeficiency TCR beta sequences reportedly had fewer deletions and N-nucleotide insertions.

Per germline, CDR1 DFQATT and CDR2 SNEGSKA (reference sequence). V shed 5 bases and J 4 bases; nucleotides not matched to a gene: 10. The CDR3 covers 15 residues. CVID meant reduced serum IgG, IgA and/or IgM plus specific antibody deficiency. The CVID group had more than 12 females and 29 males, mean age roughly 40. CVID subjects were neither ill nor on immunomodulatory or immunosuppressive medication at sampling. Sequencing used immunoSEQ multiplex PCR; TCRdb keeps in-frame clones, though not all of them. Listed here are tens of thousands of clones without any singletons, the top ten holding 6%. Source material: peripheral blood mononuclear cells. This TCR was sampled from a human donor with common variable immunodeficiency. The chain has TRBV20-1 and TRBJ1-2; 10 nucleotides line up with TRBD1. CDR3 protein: CSAVRGQGSFYGYTF. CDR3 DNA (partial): TGCAGTGCTGTCCGGGGACAGGGGTCTTTCTATGGC.